Listed here is a single TCR beta chain. The target of this receptor is not known. Base qualities are not at hand, and no much larger clone is one base apart. The data were taken from a study of T cell responses to AZD1222 COVID-19 vaccine (dated by TCRdb to about 2021). Describing the broader study: AZD1222 recipients given second doses at about 4 weeks or at about 12 weeks were pooled, since spike-specific TCR depth and breadth were not found to differ between the two schedules. TCR sequencing was performed for about 250 trial participants, of whom around 200 were given two doses of AZD1222 and approximately 26 were given two doses of MenACWY control vaccine. Trial participants were enrolled into age subgroups of 18-55, 56-69 and 70-plus years, which contained about 150, 27 and 61 TCR-sequenced participants, respectively. Points the paper makes about the study in general: Epitopes outside the regions mutated in the B.1.351 and B.1.1.7 variants were reportedly recognized by nearly half of the unique spike-specific TCRs. After two AZD1222 doses, both the breadth and the depth of spike-specific TCRs were significantly higher than at day 0 and than in MenACWY recipients. Only five or six AZD1222 recipients were SARS-CoV-2 seropositive at baseline, limiting conclusions about previously exposed vaccinees. In the small 56-69-year group, the increase in depth fell short of significance, most likely because of low power. Vaccine-associated CD4 TCRs spanned the whole spike protein, with dominant responses in regions 160-218 and 743-854. Because no samples from the day 14 peak response were available, repertoires could be characterized only after the peak T cell response. Most participants were white British and females outnumbered males, and the authors suggested that clonal diversity may have been underestimated.

The CDR3 regions of human TCRbeta chains were analyzed by immunosequencing. The original pipeline was this. Repertoire TCRs were checked for matches against a reference library of SARS-CoV-2-specific TCRs that had been generated using the MIRA antigen-specificity platform. Breadth meant the fraction of unique TCRs that were SARS-CoV-2-associated, whereas depth meant the fraction of total T cells that were SARS-CoV-2-associated. Each spike-specific TCR was assigned to its reactive spike region and to a CD4 or CD8 class using the MIRA data. Log10-transformed breadth and depth values were compared by one-way ANOVA with Sidak's multiple comparisons tests. Imported from immuneACCESS, the table was reduced by TCRdb to in-frame sequences with V and J called. These copies leave out some clones; in studies compared against another copy, an unresolved V gene accounts for under half, and the cause of the remainder is not known. V and J calls and clone size are copied from that table; D and trimming were computed from the DNA. The sample has some 200,000 clones on record, approximately 90% of them singletons. The ten largest make up under 7.5% of the sample.

In the paper's terms, the time point label means: baseline before first vaccination. Vaccinee samples were obtained from the UK trials COV001 and COV002, which included a single-blind randomized controlled phase 2/3 trial of AZD1222 (ChAdOx1 nCoV-19) in healthy adults. For TCRbeta chain sequencing, PBMC samples from trial participants were taken at day 0 and at day 28 after the second dose. This TCR was recovered from an adult in good health. This specimen consisted of peripheral blood, obtained on day 0 of AZD1222 vaccination.

The CDR3 region: CASSRGTSGWREAEQYF. In nucleotides, the sequence is TGTGCCAGCAGCCGGGGGACTAGCGGGTGGCGCGAGGCAGAGCAGTACTTC. The V and J segments used are TRBV7-9 and TRBJ2-7; 12 bases in between match TRBD2. Via the germline V gene (reference sequence), CDR1 is SEHNR and CDR2 FQNEAQ. Trimming removed 5 bases from V and 7 bases from J; the gene matches leave 15 bases unexplained. Inclusive of the bounding cysteine and phenylalanine, the CDR3 is 17 residues long. Here the CDR3 DNA is all that survives: 51 bases in frame from base 1. With the rest looked up from the reference TRBV7-9 and TRBJ2-7 genes rather than sequenced, the full variable domain is DTGVSQNPRHKITKRGQNVTFRCDPISEHNRLYWYRQTLGQGPEFLTYFQNEAQLEKSRLLSDRFSAERPKGSFSTLEIQRTEQGDSAMYLCASSRGTSGWREAEQYFGPGTRLTVT.